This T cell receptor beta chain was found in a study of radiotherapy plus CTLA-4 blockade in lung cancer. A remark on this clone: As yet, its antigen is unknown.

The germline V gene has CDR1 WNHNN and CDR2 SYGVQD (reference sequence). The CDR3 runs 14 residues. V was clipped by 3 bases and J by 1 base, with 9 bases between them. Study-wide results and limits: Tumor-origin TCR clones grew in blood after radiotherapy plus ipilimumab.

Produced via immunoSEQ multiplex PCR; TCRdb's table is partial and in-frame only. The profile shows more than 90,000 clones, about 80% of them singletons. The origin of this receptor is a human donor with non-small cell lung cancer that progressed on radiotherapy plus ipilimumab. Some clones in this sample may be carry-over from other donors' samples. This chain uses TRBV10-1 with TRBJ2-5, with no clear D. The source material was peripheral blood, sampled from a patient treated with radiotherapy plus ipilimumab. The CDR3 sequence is CASSEPWIQETQYF. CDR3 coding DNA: TGCGCCAGCAGTGAACCGTGGATCCAAGAGACCCAGTACTTC.